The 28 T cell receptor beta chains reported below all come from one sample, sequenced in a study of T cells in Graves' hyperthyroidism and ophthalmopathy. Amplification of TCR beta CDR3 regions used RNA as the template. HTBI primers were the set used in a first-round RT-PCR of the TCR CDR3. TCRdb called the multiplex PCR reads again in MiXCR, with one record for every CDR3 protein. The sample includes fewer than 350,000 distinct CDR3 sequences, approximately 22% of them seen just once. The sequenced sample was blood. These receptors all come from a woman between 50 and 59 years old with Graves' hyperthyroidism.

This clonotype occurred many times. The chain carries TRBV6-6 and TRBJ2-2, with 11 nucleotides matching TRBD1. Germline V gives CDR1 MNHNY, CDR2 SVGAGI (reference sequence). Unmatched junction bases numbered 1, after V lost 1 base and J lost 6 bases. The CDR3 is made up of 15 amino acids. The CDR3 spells CASSYWGQGAGELFF. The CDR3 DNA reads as TGTGCCAGCAGTTACTGGGGACAGGGGGCCGGGGAGCTGTTTTTT.

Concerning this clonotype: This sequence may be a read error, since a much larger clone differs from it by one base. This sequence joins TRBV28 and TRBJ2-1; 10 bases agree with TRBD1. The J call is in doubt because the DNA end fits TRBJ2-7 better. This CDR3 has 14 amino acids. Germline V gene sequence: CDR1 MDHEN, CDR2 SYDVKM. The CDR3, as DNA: TGTGCCAGCACCAGACAGGGGGCCGGGAATGAGCAGTACTTC. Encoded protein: CASTRQGAGNEQYF.

In nucleotides, the CDR3 is TGCGCCAGCAGCTTGCACGGGGGATATACTGAAGCTTTCTTT. Its protein product is CASSLHGGYTEAFF. V gene TRBV5-1 combines with J gene TRBJ1-1; possible D gene TRBD1, 5 bases. This CDR3 is 14 amino acids long. V lost 1 base, J lost 5 bases, and 12 bases lay in between. Germline CDR1 SGHRS, CDR2 YFSETQ.

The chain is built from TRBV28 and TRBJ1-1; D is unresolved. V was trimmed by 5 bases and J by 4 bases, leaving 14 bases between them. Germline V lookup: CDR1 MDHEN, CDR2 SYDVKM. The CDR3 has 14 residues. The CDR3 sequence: CASSPHAGFTEAFF. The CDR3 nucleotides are TGTGCCAGCAGTCCTCATGCGGGGTTCACTGAAGCTTTCTTT.

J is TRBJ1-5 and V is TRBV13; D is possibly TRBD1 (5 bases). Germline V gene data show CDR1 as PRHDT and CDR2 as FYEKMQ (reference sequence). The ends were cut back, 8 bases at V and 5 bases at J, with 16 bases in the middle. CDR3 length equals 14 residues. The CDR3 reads CASRRGTQDQPQHF. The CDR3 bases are TGTGCCAGCCGCCGAGGGACGCAGGATCAGCCCCAGCATTTT.

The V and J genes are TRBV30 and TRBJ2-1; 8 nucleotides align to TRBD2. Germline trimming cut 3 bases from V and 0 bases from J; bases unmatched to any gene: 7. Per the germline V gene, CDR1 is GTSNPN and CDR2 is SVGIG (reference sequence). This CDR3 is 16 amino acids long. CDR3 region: CAWRPIAGYSYNEQFF. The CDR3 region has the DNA TGTGCCTGGAGACCTATAGCGGGGTACTCCTACAATGAGCAGTTCTTC. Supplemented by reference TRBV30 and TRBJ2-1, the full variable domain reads SQTIHQWPATLVQPVGSPLSLECTVEGTSNPNLYWYRQAAGRGLQLLFYSVGIGQISSEVPQNLSASRPQDRQFILSSKKLLLSDSGFYLCAWRPIAGYSYNEQFFGPGTRLTVL.

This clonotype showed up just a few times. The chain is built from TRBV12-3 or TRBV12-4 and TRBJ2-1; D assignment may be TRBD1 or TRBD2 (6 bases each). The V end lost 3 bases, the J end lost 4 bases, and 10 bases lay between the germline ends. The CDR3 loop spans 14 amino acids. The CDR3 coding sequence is TGTGCCAGCAGTTTGCGGGACATGTACAATGAGCAGTTCTTC. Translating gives CASSLRDMYNEQFF.

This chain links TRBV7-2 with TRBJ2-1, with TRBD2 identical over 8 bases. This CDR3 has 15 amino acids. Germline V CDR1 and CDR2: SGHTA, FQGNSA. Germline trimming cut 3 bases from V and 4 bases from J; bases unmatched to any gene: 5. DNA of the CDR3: TGTGCCAGCAGCTTCTTAGCGGGGCCTTACAATGAGCAGTTCTTC. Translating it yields CASSFLAGPYNEQFF.

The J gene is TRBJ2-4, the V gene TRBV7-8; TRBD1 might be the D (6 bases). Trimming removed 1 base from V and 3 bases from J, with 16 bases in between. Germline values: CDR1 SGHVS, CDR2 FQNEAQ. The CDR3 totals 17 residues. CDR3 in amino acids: CASSLEGGLMVKNIQYF. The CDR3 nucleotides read TGTGCCAGCAGCTTAGAAGGGGGATTAATGGTCAAAAACATTCAGTACTTC.

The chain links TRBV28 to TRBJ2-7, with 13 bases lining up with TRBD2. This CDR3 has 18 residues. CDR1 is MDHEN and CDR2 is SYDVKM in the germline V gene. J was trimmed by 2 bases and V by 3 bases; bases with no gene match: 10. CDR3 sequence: CASSFTSGGARGAYEQYF. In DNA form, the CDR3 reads TGTGCCAGCAGTTTCACTAGCGGGGGGGCTCGGGGTGCCTACGAGCAGTACTTC.

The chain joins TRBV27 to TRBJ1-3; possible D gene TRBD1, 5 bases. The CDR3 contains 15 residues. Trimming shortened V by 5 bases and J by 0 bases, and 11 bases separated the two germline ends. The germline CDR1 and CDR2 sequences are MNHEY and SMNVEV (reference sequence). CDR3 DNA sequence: TGTGCCAGCAGTACTACAGGTCTCTCTGGAAACACCATATATTTT. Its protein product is CASSTTGLSGNTIYF.

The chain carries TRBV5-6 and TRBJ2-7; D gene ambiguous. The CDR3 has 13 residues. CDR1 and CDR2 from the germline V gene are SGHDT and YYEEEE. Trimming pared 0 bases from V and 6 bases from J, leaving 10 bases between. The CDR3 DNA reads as TGTGCCAGCAGCTTGGCCACGAATCTCGAGCAGTACTTC. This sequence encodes CASSLATNLEQYF.

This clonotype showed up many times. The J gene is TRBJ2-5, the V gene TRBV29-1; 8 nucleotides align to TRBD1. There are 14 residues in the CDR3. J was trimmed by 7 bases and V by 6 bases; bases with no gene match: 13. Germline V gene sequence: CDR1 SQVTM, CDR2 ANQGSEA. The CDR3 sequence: CSVAGGAGDGTQYF. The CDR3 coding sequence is TGCAGCGTCGCAGGGGGCGCAGGTGACGGGACCCAGTACTTC.

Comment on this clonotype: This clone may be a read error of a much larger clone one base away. CDR3: CAISERGGGQHF. The CDR3 DNA reads TGTGCCATCAGTGAGAGGGGAGGTGGACAGCACTTC. V is TRBV10-3 and J is TRBJ2-5; either TRBD1 or TRBD2 may supply D (6 bases each). The CDR3 totals 12 residues. Looked up from germline, CDR1 is ENHRY and CDR2 is SYGVKD.

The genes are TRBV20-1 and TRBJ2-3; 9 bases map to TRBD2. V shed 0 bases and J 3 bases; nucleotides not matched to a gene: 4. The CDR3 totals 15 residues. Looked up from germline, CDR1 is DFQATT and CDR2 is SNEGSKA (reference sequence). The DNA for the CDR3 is TGCAGTGCTAGAGATCCTAGCGGGACGACAGATACGCAGTATTTT. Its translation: CSARDPSGTTDTQYF.

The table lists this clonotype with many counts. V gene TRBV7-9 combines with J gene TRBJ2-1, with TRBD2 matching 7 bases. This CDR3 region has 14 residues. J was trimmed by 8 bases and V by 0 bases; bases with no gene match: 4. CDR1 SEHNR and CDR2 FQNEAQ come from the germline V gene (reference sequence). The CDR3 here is CASSLALGRDEQFF. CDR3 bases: TGTGCCAGCAGCTTAGCGCTGGGGAGGGATGAGCAGTTCTTC.

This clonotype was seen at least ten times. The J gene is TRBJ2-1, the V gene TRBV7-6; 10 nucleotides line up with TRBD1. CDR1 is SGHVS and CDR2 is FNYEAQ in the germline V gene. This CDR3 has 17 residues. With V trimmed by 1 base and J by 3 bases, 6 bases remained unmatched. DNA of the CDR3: TGTGCCAGCAGCTTAGGAGCCCGGGACAGGGGCTACAATGAGCAGTTCTTC. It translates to CASSLGARDRGYNEQFF.

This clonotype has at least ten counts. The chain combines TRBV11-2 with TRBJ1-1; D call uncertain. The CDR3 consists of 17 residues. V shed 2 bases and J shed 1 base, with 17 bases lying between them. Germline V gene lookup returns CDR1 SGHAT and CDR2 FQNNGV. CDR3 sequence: CASSLYSPRFRNTEAFF. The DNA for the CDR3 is TGTGCCAGCAGCTTATACAGCCCTCGATTTAGGAACACTGAAGCTTTCTTT. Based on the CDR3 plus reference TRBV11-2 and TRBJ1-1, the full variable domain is EAGVAQSPRYKIIEKRQSVAFWCNPISGHATLYWYQQILGQGPKLLIQFQNNGVVDDSQLPKDRFSAERLKGVDSTLKIQPAKLEDSAVYLCASSLYSPRFRNTEAFFGQGTRLTVV.

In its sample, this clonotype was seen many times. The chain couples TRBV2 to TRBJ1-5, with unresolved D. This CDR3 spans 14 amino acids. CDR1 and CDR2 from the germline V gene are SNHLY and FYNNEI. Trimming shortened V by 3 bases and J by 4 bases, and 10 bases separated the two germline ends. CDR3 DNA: TGTGCCAGCAGTGAGGGGATGAGGAATCAGCCCCAGCATTTT. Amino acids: CASSEGMRNQPQHF.

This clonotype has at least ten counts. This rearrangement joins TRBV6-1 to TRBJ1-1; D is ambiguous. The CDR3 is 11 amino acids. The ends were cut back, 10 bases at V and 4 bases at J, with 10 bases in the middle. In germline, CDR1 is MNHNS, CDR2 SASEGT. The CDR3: CAIGWGTEAFF. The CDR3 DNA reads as TGTGCCATCGGTTGGGGCACTGAAGCTTTCTTT.

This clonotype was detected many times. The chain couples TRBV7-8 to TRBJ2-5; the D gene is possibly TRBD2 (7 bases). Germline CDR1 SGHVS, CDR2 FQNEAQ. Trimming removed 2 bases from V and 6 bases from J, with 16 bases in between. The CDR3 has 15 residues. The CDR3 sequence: CASSLWWGGRQTQYF. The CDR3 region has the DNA TGTGCCAGCAGCTTATGGTGGGGGGGCAGGCAGACCCAGTACTTC.

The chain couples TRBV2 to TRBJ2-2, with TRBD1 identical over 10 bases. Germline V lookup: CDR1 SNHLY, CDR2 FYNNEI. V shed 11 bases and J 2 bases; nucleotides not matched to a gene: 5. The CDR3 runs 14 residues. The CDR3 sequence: CAGGTGENTGELFF. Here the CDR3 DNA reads TGTGCCGGGGGGACAGGGGAAAACACCGGGGAGCTGTTTTTT.

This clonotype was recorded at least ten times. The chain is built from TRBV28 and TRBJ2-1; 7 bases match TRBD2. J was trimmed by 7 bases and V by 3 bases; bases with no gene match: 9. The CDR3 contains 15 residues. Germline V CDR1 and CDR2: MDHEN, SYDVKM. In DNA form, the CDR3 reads TGTGCCAGCAGTTTTATTGGGAGGGCTGAAAATGAGCAGTTCTTC. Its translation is CASSFIGRAENEQFF.

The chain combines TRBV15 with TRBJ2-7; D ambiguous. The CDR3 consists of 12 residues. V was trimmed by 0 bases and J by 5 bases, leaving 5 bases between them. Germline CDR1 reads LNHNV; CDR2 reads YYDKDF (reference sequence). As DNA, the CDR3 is TGTGCCACCAGCAGAGATTGGGACGAGCAGTACTTC. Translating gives CATSRDWDEQYF.

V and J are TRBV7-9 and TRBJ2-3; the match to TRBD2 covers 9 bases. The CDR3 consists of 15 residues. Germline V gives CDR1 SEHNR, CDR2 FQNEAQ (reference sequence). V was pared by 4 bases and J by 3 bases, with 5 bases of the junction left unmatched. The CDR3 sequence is CASSSLAGVTDTQYF. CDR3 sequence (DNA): TGTGCCAGCAGCTCCTTAGCGGGAGTGACAGATACGCAGTATTTT.

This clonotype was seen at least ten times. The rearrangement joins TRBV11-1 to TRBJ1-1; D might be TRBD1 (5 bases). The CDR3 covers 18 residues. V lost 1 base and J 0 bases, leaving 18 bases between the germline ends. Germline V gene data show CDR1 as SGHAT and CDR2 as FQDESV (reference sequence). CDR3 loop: CASSLDWPLGEVNTEAFF. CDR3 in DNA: TGTGCCAGCAGCTTAGATTGGCCTCTAGGGGAGGTGAACACTGAAGCTTTCTTT.

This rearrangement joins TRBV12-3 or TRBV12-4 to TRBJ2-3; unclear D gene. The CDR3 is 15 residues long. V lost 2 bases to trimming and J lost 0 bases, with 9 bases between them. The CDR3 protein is CASSLQVVSTDTQYF. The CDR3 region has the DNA TGTGCCAGCAGTTTACAGGTGGTCAGCACAGATACGCAGTATTTT.

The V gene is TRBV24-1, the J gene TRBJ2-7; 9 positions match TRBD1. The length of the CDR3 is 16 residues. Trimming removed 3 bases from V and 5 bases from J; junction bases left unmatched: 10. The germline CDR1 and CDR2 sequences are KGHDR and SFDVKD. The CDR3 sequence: CATSDPIGQGHDEQYF. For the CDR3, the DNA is TGTGCCACCAGTGATCCCATCGGACAGGGGCACGACGAGCAGTACTTC.